This T cell receptor (beta chain) was identified in a study of blood T cell repertoires in COVID-19. Study information: Both acute and convalescent COVID-19 samples were obtained from the United States, Italy and Spain. The analysed material was cDNA or gDNA that came from T cells, B-cell-depleted T cells, or PBMCs.

Germline loops: CDR1 SGHDN, CDR2 FVKESK. V shed 1 base and J 5 bases; nucleotides not matched to a gene: 9. CDR3 length: 16 amino acids. As originally analysed: Reference gene primer amplification in the assay estimated nucleated cell counts. Assay used: immunoSEQ multiplex PCR; TCRdb lists only in-frame clones, some missing. Clone size and the V and J calls come from that table; the DNA yielded D and trimming. The sample shows 250,000 to 300,000 clones, approximately 81% of them seen only once. The source of this sequence is a woman aged 60 to 75 with active or convalescent COVID-19. What was sequenced was peripheral blood. This chain uses TRBV14 with TRBJ2-5; 8 bases agree with TRBD2. CDR3 nucleotide sequence: TGTGCCAGCAGCCAAGGCAGGACTAGCCAAGGGGAGACCCAGTACTTC. Translated, it gives CASSQGRTSQGETQYF.